Below, 7 T cell receptor beta chains from the same sample are listed, as sequenced in a study of blood T cell repertoires in COVID-19. The assay was immunoSEQ multiplex PCR, and TCRdb's table has in-frame clones only and misses some. The data contain hundreds of thousands of clones, around 89% of them singletons. Material for sequencing was PBMCs or T cells enriched from blood (not recorded which). The receptors originated from a woman in her forties or fifties who had recovered from COVID-19.

The chain couples TRBV3-1 (or the pseudogene TRBV3-2) to TRBJ2-1, with TRBD2 as a possible D gene (6 bases). Trimming left V 4 bases short and J 5 bases short, with 15 bases between. The length of the CDR3 is 15 residues. CDR1 is LGHDT, CDR2 YNNKEL, per germline (reference sequence). The CDR3 here is CASSLLGGKHNEQFF. The CDR3 bases are TGTGCCAGCAGCCTCCTCGGCGGGAAGCACAATGAGCAGTTCTTC.

The chain carries TRBV6-5 and TRBJ2-3; 10 bases agree with TRBD2. Germline V gene sequence: CDR1 MNHEY, CDR2 SVGAGI. The CDR3 sequence is 15 residues long. The J segment lost 1 base and the V segment lost 8 bases, leaving 6 bases of the junction unmatched. CDR3 coding DNA: TGTGCCAGCCGGCTAGCGGGAGAGGGCACAGATACGCAGTATTTT. It yields the protein CASRLAGEGTDTQYF.

The chain links TRBV6-5 to TRBJ1-3, with 7 positions matching TRBD1. The CDR3 has 14 residues. Germline loops: CDR1 MNHEY, CDR2 SVGAGI. With V trimmed by 9 bases and J by 0 bases, 5 bases remained unmatched. CDR3 in amino acids: CASNSGGSGNTIYF. CDR3 coding DNA: TGTGCCAGTAATTCAGGGGGCTCTGGAAACACCATATATTTT.

The CDR3 sequence: CASSQAGRAQTQYF. The CDR3 DNA follows: TGTGCCAGCAGTCAAGCGGGCAGGGCCCAGACCCAGTACTTC. This rearrangement joins TRBV28 to TRBJ2-5; tentative D call: TRBD2 (6 bases). V was clipped by 5 bases and J by 6 bases, with 16 bases between them. Germline V gene sequence: CDR1 MDHEN, CDR2 SYDVKM. The CDR3 sequence is 14 residues long.

This chain joins TRBV30 and TRBJ1-1, with D hard to call. The CDR3 sequence is 14 residues long. Per the germline V gene, CDR1 is GTSNPN and CDR2 is SVGIG (reference sequence). V lost 0 bases and J lost 4, with 12 bases in between. The CDR3 loop reads CAWSVYPTSTEAFF. The CDR3 DNA follows: TGTGCCTGGAGTGTATACCCAACTTCCACTGAAGCTTTCTTT.

V and J are TRBV24-1 and TRBJ2-5; TRBD1 agrees at 9 bases. V was pared by 3 bases and J by 1 base, with 8 bases of the junction left unmatched. The CDR3 is made up of 17 amino acids. Germline lookup yields CDR1 KGHDR and CDR2 SFDVKD. In DNA, the CDR3 is TGTGCCACCAGTGATGCAGGGACAGGGTATGGCCAAGAGACCCAGTACTTC. The encoded protein is CATSDAGTGYGQETQYF.

This rearrangement joins TRBV4-2 to TRBJ1-2; D is possibly TRBD1 (6 bases). Germline CDR1 is LGHNA and CDR2 is YNFKEQ. V lost 4 bases, J lost 6 bases, and 18 bases lay in between. This CDR3 has 15 amino acids. DNA of the CDR3: TGTGCCAGCAGCCCGTCCGAGGACAGAAGGCATGGCTACACCTTC. Translating it yields CASSPSEDRRHGYTF.